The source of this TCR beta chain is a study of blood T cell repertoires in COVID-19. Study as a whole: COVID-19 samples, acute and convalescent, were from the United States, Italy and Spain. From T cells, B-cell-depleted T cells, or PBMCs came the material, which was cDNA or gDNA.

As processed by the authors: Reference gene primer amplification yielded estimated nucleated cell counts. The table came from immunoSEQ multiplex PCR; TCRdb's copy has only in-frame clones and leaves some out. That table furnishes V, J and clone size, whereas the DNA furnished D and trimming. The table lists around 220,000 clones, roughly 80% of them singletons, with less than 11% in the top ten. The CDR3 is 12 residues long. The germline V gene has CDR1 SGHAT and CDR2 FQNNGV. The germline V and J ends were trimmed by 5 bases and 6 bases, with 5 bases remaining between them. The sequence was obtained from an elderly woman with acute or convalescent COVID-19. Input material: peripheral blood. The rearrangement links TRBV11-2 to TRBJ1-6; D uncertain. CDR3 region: CASSLLNSPLHF. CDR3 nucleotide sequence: TGTGCCAGCAGCCTCCTTAATTCACCCCTCCACTTT.